These T cell receptor beta chains were read from a single sample in a study of cytomegalovirus exposure and HLA in healthy donors. Here immunoSEQ multiplex PCR was the method, and the copy in TCRdb shows in-frame clones only, minus some. Its listing shows fewer than 100,000 clones. Sequences were obtained from PBMCs. These TCRs come from a man between 50 and 59 years old in good health and CMV-seronegative. Each CDR3 is given with its conserved first and last residue.

CDR3aa: CASSSRGHATNEKLFF
v_gene: TRBV11-2
j_gene: TRBJ1-4

CDR3aa: CAIRRTGDGEQYF
v_gene: TRBV10-3
j_gene: TRBJ2-7

CDR3aa: CASSLESDRVGQPQHF
v_gene: TRBV7-6
j_gene: TRBJ1-5

CDR3aa: CASRQGGSEQYF
v_gene: TRBV6-1
j_gene: TRBJ2-7

CDR3aa: CASSTGDRGYGYTF
v_gene: TRBV11-2
j_gene: TRBJ1-2

CDR3aa: CASSLEQNQPQHF
v_gene: TRBV7-2
j_gene: TRBJ1-5

CDR3aa: CASSPGGSDNSPLHF
v_gene: TRBV9
j_gene: TRBJ1-6

CDR3aa: CASLRTGPEKLFF
v_gene: TRBV6-1
j_gene: TRBJ1-4

CDR3aa: CASSQGITSGETQYF
v_gene: TRBV4-3
j_gene: TRBJ2-5

CDR3aa: CASSPRRGNYNEQFF
v_gene: TRBV6-6
j_gene: TRBJ2-1

CDR3aa: CASSITTGAYEQYF
v_gene: TRBV7-2
j_gene: TRBJ2-7

CDR3aa: CASSSTAGDNYGYTF
v_gene: TRBV13
j_gene: TRBJ1-2

CDR3aa: CASSRGQQARQNSPLHF
v_gene: TRBV5-1
j_gene: TRBJ1-6

CDR3aa: CASAIGGRTDTQYF
v_gene: TRBV27
j_gene: TRBJ2-3

CDR3aa: CASSQDPLGTGLSYEQYF
v_gene: TRBV4-3
j_gene: TRBJ2-7

CDR3aa: CASSRQGGEQYF
v_gene: TRBV9
j_gene: TRBJ2-7

CDR3aa: CASSERQKDEAFF
v_gene: TRBV6-1
j_gene: TRBJ1-1

CDR3aa: CASTTDSYGYTF
v_gene: TRBV19
j_gene: TRBJ1-2

CDR3aa: CASSLTSESEAFF
v_gene: TRBV7-3
j_gene: TRBJ1-1

CDR3aa: CASSPTSYEQYF
v_gene: TRBV14
j_gene: TRBJ2-7

CDR3aa: CASSLTGTANYEQYF
v_gene: TRBV7-9
j_gene: TRBJ2-7

CDR3aa: CASSTRTGNTEAFF
v_gene: TRBV9
j_gene: TRBJ1-1

CDR3aa: CASSLGGRNTGELFF
v_gene: TRBV7-2
j_gene: TRBJ2-2

CDR3aa: CASSLGGGGVFLPYKQYF
v_gene: TRBV5-6
j_gene: TRBJ2-7

CDR3aa: CASSRPGTGRNTEAFF
v_gene: TRBV27
j_gene: TRBJ1-1

CDR3aa: CASSLGRLVEETQYF
v_gene: TRBV7-9
j_gene: TRBJ2-5

CDR3aa: CASSLGRVGQPQHF
v_gene: TRBV5-1
j_gene: TRBJ1-5

CDR3aa: CASSFRTGSTDTQYF
v_gene: TRBV7-9
j_gene: TRBJ2-3

CDR3aa: CASSSKDSFRNQPQHF
v_gene: TRBV7-2
j_gene: TRBJ1-5

CDR3aa: CASSPPSAGADQPQHF
v_gene: TRBV18
j_gene: TRBJ1-5

CDR3aa: CAWTLQTGTGELFF
v_gene: TRBV30
j_gene: TRBJ2-2

CDR3aa: CASSYSIDRVASPLHF
v_gene: TRBV6-5
j_gene: TRBJ1-6

CDR3aa: CATTGEGTDTQYF
v_gene: TRBV6-6
j_gene: TRBJ2-3

CDR3aa: CASSAGLPTLYEQYF
v_gene: TRBV4-3
j_gene: TRBJ2-7

CDR3aa: CASSPQPGQGFEQYF
v_gene: TRBV28
j_gene: TRBJ2-7

CDR3aa: CASGHRGGANYGYTF
v_gene: TRBV6-5
j_gene: TRBJ1-2

CDR3aa: CASSSESHNEQFF
v_gene: TRBV27
j_gene: TRBJ2-1

CDR3aa: CASSLSRGLETQYF
v_gene: TRBV7-7
j_gene: TRBJ2-5

CDR3aa: CASSFRRVNQPQHF
v_gene: TRBV27
j_gene: TRBJ1-5

CDR3aa: CASSPGSWGGSPLHF
v_gene: TRBV5-6
j_gene: TRBJ1-6

CDR3aa: CASSRTVTSSFF
v_gene: TRBV28
j_gene: TRBJ1-1

CDR3aa: CASSSGQGVSPLHF
v_gene: TRBV5-1
j_gene: TRBJ1-6

CDR3aa: CASTGRETNEKLFF
v_gene: TRBV9
j_gene: TRBJ1-4

CDR3aa: CASSYGGASNEKLFF
v_gene: TRBV6-6
j_gene: TRBJ1-4

CDR3aa: CASSPGGAADTQYF
v_gene: TRBV7-9
j_gene: TRBJ2-3

CDR3aa: CASSSWRATNEKLFF
v_gene: TRBV19
j_gene: TRBJ1-4

CDR3aa: CASSERGGGSADTQYF
v_gene: TRBV10-2
j_gene: TRBJ2-3

CDR3aa: CASSESRFDRYSPRGWRTEAFF
v_gene: TRBV10-2
j_gene: TRBJ1-1

CDR3aa: CASSGTIYEQYF
v_gene: TRBV5-1
j_gene: TRBJ2-7

CDR3aa: CASNLGGASGETQYF
v_gene: TRBV11-2
j_gene: TRBJ2-5